This TCR beta chain was retrieved from a study of T cell responses to AZD1222 COVID-19 vaccine. Overall study context: Both about-4-week and about-12-week second-dose recipients were combined. Findings of the study overall: Mapped onto spike, vaccine-associated CD4 TCRs spanned it and were dominant at 160-218 and 743-854.

Sequencing was performed with immunoSEQ multiplex PCR; in TCRdb, only in-frame clones are kept and a portion is missing. The table shows 120,000 to 150,000 clones, with roughly nine tenths occurring only once. On this clone itself: Its target is not known.

Sample: peripheral blood, taken on day 0 of AZD1222 vaccination. This TCR was sampled from an adult in good health.

CDR3 in amino acids: CASSLIGTGQNTEAFF. The CDR3 DNA follows: TGTGCCAGCAGCTTAATAGGGACAGGGCAGAACACTGAAGCTTTCTTT. This chain connects TRBV7-9 to TRBJ1-1; TRBD1 agrees at 9 bases. This CDR3 is built from 16 residues. Unmatched junction bases numbered 5, after V lost 2 bases and J lost 1 base. Germline values: CDR1 SEHNR, CDR2 FQNEAQ (reference sequence).